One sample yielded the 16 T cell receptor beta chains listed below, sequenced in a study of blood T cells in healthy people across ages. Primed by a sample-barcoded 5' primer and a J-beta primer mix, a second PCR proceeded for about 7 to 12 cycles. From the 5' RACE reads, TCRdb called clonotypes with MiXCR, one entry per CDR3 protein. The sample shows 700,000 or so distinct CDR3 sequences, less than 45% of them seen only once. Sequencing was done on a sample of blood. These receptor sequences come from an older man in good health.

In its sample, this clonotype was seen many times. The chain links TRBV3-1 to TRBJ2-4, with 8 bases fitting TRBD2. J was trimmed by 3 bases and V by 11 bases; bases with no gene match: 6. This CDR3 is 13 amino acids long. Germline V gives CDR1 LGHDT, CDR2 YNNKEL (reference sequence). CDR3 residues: CASSSGGKNIQYF. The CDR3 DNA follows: TGTGCCTCCTCAAGCGGGGGCAAAAACATTCAGTACTTC. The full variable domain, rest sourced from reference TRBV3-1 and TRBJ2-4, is DTAVSQTPKYLVTQMGNDKSIKCEQNLGHDTMYWYKQDSKKFLKIMFSYNNKELIINETVPNRFSPKSPDKAHLNLHINSLELGDSAVYFCASSSGGKNIQYFGAGTRLSVL.

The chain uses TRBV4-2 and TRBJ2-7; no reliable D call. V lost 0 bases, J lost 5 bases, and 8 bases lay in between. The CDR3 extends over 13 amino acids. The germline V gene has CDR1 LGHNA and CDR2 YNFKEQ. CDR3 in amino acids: CASSQDSSHEQYF. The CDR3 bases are TGTGCCAGCAGCCAAGATTCTTCCCACGAGCAGTACTTC.

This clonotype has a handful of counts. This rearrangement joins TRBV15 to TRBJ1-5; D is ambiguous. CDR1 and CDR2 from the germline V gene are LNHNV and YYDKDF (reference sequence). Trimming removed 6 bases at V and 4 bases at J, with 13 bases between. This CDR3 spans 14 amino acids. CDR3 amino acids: CATSPTRANQPQHF. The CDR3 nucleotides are TGTGCCACCAGTCCGACGAGGGCGAATCAGCCCCAGCATTTT.

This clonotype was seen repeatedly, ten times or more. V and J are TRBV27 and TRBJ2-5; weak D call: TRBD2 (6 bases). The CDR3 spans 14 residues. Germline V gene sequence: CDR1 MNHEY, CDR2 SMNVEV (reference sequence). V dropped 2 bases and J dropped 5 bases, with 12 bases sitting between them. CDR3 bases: TGTGCCAGCAGTTTACTCGGGAGCGGGGAGACCCAGTACTTC. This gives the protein CASSLLGSGETQYF.

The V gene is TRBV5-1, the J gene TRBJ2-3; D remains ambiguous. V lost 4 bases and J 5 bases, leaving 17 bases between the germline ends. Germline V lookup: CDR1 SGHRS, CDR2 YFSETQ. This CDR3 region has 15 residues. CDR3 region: CASSPTPDPEDTQYF. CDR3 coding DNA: TGCGCCAGCAGCCCTACCCCGGACCCTGAAGATACGCAGTATTTT. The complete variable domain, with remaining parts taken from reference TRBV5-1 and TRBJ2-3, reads KAGVTQTPRYLIKTRGQQVTLSCSPISGHRSVSWYQQTPGQGLQFLFEYFSETQRNKGNFPGRFSGRQFSNSRSEMNVSTLELGDSALYLCASSPTPDPEDTQYFGPGTRLTVL.

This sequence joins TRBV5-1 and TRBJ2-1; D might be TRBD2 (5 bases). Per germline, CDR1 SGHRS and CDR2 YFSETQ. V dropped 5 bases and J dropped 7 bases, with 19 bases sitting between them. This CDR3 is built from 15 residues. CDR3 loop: CASSGVGLAGNEQFF. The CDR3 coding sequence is TGCGCCAGCAGTGGGGTCGGACTCGCCGGGAATGAGCAGTTCTTC.

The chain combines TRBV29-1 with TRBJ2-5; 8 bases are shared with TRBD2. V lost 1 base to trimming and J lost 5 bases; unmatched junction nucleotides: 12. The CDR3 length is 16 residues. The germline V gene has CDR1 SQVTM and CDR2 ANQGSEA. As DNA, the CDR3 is TGCAGCGTTGAAGTTAGGGCTATCGGGAGGGGGGAGACCCAGTACTTC. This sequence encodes CSVEVRAIGRGETQYF.

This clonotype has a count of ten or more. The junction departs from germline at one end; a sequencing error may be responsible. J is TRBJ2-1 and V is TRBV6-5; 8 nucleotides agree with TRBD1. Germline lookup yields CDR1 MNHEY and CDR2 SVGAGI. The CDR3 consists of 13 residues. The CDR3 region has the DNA TGTGCCAGCAGTGACTCAGGGGGCGATGAGCAGTTCTTC. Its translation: CASSDSGGDEQFF.

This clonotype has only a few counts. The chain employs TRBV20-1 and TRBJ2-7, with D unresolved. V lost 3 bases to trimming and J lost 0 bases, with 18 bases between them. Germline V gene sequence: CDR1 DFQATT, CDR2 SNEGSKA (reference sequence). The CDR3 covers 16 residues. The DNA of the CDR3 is TGCAGTGCTAGGGGCCTGATGGGTGAAAGCTCCTACGAGCAGTACTTC. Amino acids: CSARGLMGESSYEQYF.

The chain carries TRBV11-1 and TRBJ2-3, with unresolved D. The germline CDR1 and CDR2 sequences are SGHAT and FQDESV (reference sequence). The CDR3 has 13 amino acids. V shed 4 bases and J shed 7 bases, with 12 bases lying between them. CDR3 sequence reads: CASSCGRPNTQYF. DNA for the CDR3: TGTGCCAGCAGCTGCGGACGGCCAAATACGCAGTATTTT.

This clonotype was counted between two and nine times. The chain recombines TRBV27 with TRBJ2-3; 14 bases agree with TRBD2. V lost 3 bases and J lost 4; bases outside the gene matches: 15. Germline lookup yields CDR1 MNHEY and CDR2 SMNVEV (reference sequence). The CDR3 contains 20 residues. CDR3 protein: CASSLGLAGVLGNMADTQYF. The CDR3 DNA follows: TGTGCCAGCAGTTTGGGACTAGCGGGAGTATTGGGGAATATGGCAGATACGCAGTATTTT.

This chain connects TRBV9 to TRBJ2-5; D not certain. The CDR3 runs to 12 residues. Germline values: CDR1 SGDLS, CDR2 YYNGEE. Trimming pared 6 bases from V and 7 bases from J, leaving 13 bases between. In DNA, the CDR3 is TGTGCCAGCACCTTGGACGGAAGGACCCAGTACTTC. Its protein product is CASTLDGRTQYF.

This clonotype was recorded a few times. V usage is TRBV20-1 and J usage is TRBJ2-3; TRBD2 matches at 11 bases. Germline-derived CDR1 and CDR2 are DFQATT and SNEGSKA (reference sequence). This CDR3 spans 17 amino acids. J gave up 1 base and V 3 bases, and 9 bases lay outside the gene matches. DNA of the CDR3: TGCAGTGCTAGGACTAGCGGGATTTTTGTTCGCACAGATACGCAGTATTTT. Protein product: CSARTSGIFVRTDTQYF.

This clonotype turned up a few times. CDR3 amino acids: CASSPRYNEQFF. The CDR3 DNA follows: TGTGCCAGCAGCCCGCGGTACAATGAGCAGTTCTTC. This sequence joins TRBV6-2 or TRBV6-3 and TRBJ2-1; D is undetermined. The CDR3 runs to 12 residues. In germline, CDR1 is MNHEY, CDR2 SVGEGT. Trimming took off 6 bases at V and 4 bases at J, with 7 bases between the two ends.

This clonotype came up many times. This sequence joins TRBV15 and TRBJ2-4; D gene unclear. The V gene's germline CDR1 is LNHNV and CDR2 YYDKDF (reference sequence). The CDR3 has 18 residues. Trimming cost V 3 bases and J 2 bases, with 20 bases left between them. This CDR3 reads CATSSAKGSKRTKNIQYF. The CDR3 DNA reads TGTGCCACCAGCAGCGCCAAAGGTTCCAAGAGGACCAAAAACATTCAGTACTTC.

The CDR3 spells CASSWVNQPQHF. CDR3 DNA sequence: TGTGCCAGCAGTTGGGTAAATCAGCCCCAGCATTTT. The V call is TRBV28, the J call TRBJ1-5, with D unresolved. The CDR3 runs to 12 residues. Germline CDR1 MDHEN, CDR2 SYDVKM. The V end was cut by 4 bases, the J end by 4 bases, with 5 bases between.